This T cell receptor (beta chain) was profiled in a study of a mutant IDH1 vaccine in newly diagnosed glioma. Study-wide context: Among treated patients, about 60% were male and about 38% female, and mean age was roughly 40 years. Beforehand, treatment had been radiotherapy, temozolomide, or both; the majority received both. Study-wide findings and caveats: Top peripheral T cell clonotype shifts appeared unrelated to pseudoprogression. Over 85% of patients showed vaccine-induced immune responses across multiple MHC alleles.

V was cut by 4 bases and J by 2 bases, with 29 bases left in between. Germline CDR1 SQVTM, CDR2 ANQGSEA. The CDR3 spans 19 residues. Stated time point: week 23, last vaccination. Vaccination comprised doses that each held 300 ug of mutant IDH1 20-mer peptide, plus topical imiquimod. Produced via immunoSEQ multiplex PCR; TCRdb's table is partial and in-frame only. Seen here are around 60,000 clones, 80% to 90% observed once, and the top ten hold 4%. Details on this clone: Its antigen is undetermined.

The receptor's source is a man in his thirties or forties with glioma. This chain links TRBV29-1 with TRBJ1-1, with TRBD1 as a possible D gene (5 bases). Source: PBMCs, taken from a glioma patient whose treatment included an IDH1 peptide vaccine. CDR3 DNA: TGCAGCGTTGTTGGCCCAGTGGGATGGGGGGGAATGAGAAACACTGAAGCTTTCTTT. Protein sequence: CSVVGPVGWGGMRNTEAFF.